This TCR beta chain was captured in a study of T cell changes during pregnancy in multiple sclerosis (dated by TCRdb to about 2019). Context from the whole study: The study examined how the T cell repertoire changed over the course of pregnancy in women with multiple sclerosis.

Counted from cysteine to phenylalanine, this CDR3 has 16 amino acids. Only CDR3 DNA is held: 48 bases, read in frame from base 1. Trimming at the junction amounts to 5 bases on V and 0 bases on J, and the germline ends lie 14 bases apart. CDR1 and CDR2 (MNHEY, SMNVEV) derive from the germline V gene (reference sequence). This clone was detected only once. It lacks a known antigen. No base qualities exist here, and no much larger clone lies one base off it. Library preparation employed the immunoSEQ multiplex PCR assay. The table comes from immuneACCESS by way of TCRdb, which keeps in-frame sequences with V and J called. Part of the clones is missing from these tables; in studies checked, under half for an unresolved V gene and the rest for unknown reasons. The sample table holds 50,000 to 65,000 clones, of which approximately 95% were seen once. Roughly 3% of the sample is held by the ten biggest clonotypes.

In this chain, TRBV27 is recombined with TRBJ2-1; TRBD2 is a weak D gene call, 6 bases matching. The source was CD8+ T cells from peripheral blood mononuclear cells, collected in the second trimester of pregnancy. This clonotype was sampled from a female donor with multiple sclerosis, enrolled in a pregnancy study. The DNA sequence follows: TGTGCCAGCAGTCCCGTAGCGGAAAGCTCCTACAATGAGCAGTTCTTC. Its coded protein is CASSPVAESSYNEQFF.